The source of this T cell receptor beta chain is a study of molecular identifiers for immune sequencing clone quantification. Study observations and caveats: Spiked Jurkat TCR RNA equivalent to one cell was reportedly detectable in one million naive cells.

V was pared by 4 bases and J by 4 bases, with 2 bases of the junction left unmatched. Germline CDR1 and CDR2: LGHNA and YSLEER. The CDR3 runs 15 residues. This clonotype was found a few times. Its antigen remains unidentified. Sorted inputs of about 20,000 to 1,000,000 cells, with 10%, 30% or 50% RNA, yielded naive CD8 libraries. Preparation methods for the bulk TCR libraries were those previously described, with listed TCR primers. TCRdb processed the PCR reads anew with MiXCR; each CDR3 protein has one entry. In the table there are roughly 100,000 distinct CDR3 sequences, 30% to 45% of which are singletons.

The sample was naive CD8+ T cells from blood, with Jurkat cell RNA spiked in. Subset specified: FACS-sorted CD8+CD4-CCR7+CD45RA+ naive T cells. The clonotype originates from a human donor in good health. Some libraries in this study had Jurkat cell RNA spiked in. The V and J genes are TRBV4-3 and TRBJ2-1; 12 nucleotides align to TRBD2. CDR3 in DNA: TGCGCCAGCAGCCCACTAGCGGGAGGTTACAATGAGCAGTTCTTC. Translating it yields CASSPLAGGYNEQFF.